Listed here are 29 T cell receptor beta chains from one sample, sequenced in a study of blood T cell repertoires in COVID-19. Profiling relied on immunoSEQ multiplex PCR, and the TCRdb table lists in-frame clones only, not all of them. The data contain more than 100,000 clones, around 88% of them singletons. Sequencing used peripheral blood. The receptors were gathered from a human donor in a cohort sampled during active COVID-19.

The J gene is TRBJ2-2, the V gene TRBV3-1 (or the pseudogene TRBV3-2); D perhaps matches TRBD1 (6 bases). The germline V gene encodes CDR1 LGHDT and CDR2 YNNKEL (reference sequence). V was cut by 1 base and J by 7 bases, with 7 bases left in between. This CDR3 contains 13 residues. The DNA of the CDR3 is TGTGCCAGCAGCCAAGCAGGGGTCGGGGAGCTGTTTTTT. This sequence encodes CASSQAGVGELFF.

The rearrangement links TRBV10-1 to TRBJ2-2; tentative D call: TRBD1 (6 bases). Germline loops: CDR1 WNHNN, CDR2 SYGVQD (reference sequence). The CDR3 runs to 15 residues. Trimming cost V 2 bases and J 6 bases, with 13 bases left between them. CDR3 nucleotides: TGCGCCAGCAGTGAGGAAAAGGGGGTCCCCGGGGAGCTGTTTTTT. This codes for CASSEEKGVPGELFF.

The V call is TRBV13, the J call TRBJ1-2; TRBD1 agrees at 8 bases. The CDR3 sequence is 13 residues long. CDR1 PRHDT and CDR2 FYEKMQ come from the germline V gene (reference sequence). V gave up 5 bases and J gave up 8 bases; unmatched junction bases: 7. This chain's CDR3 is CASSQRQGHGYTF. The CDR3 DNA follows: TGTGCCAGCAGCCAGAGACAGGGGCACGGCTACACCTTC.

This clone was observed once. This rearrangement joins TRBV9 to TRBJ2-2, with TRBD1 as a possible D gene (5 bases). The length of the CDR3 is 14 residues. Looked up from germline, CDR1 is SGDLS and CDR2 is YYNGEE. V was trimmed by 0 bases and J by 9 bases, leaving 12 bases between them. For the CDR3, the DNA is TGTGCCAGCAGCGTAGACTTGGGGCCGAGGGAGCTGTTTTTT. Protein: CASSVDLGPRELFF.

The chain couples TRBV10-1 to TRBJ1-4; the match to TRBD1 covers 7 bases. The CDR3 contains 13 residues. The J segment lost 8 bases and the V segment lost 7 bases, leaving 7 bases of the junction unmatched. Germline CDR1 WNHNN, CDR2 SYGVQD (reference sequence). Written as DNA, the CDR3 is TGCGCCAGCAATCGGGACAGCGGGGAAAAACTGTTTTTT. Its protein is CASNRDSGEKLFF.

The chain has TRBV5-5 and TRBJ1-4; 8 nucleotides match TRBD1. This CDR3 contains 16 residues. V was clipped by 0 bases and J by 8 bases; unmatched bases: 9. Germline loops: CDR1 SGHKS, CDR2 YYEKEE (reference sequence). DNA for the CDR3: TGTGCCAGCAGCTTGGGGTCACAGGGGGAAAACGAAAAACTGTTTTTT. Residues: CASSLGSQGENEKLFF.

This clone was seen only once. The chain has TRBV24-1 and TRBJ2-7; 10 nucleotides line up with TRBD1. The germline gives CDR1 KGHDR, CDR2 SFDVKD. The CDR3 covers 15 residues. V gave up 4 bases and J gave up 3 bases; unmatched junction bases: 5. The CDR3, as DNA: TGTGCCACCAGTGACCCCGGGACAGGGGACTACGAGCAGTACTTC. Amino acids: CATSDPGTGDYEQYF.

The chain is built from TRBV20-1 and TRBJ2-1; D unresolved. The CDR3 runs to 11 residues. The germline V gene encodes CDR1 DFQATT and CDR2 SNEGSKA (reference sequence). V was shortened by 6 bases and J by 9 bases, with 12 bases between the two germline ends. The CDR3 DNA follows: TGCAGTGCGAATCCTACGGGTGAGCAGTTCTTC. It specifies CSANPTGEQFF.

The rearrangement joins TRBV4-2 to TRBJ2-7; 7 bases are shared with TRBD1. Germline CDR1 is LGHNA and CDR2 is YNFKEQ. The ends lost 1 base at V and 2 bases at J; junction bases unmatched: 8. This CDR3 region has 16 residues. CDR3 coding DNA: TGTGCCAGCAGCCAAGTGGACAGGCGAGACACCTACGAGCAGTACTTC. Its translation: CASSQVDRRDTYEQYF.

This chain joins TRBV12-3 or TRBV12-4 and TRBJ2-1, with D possibly being TRBD2 (6 bases). The CDR3 runs 13 residues. The V and J ends lost 8 bases and 4 bases respectively, with 12 bases between them. CDR3 DNA: TGTGCCAGCCGGGGGAGAGCATACAATGAGCAGTTCTTC. Translation gives CASRGRAYNEQFF.

The chain recombines TRBV3-1 (or the pseudogene TRBV3-2) with TRBJ2-1, with 7 bases identical to TRBD1. Germline values: CDR1 LGHDT, CDR2 YNNKEL (reference sequence). The CDR3 covers 15 residues. With V trimmed by 1 base and J by 3 bases, 3 bases remained unmatched. This CDR3 reads CASSQGPGGYNEQFF. The CDR3 coding sequence is TGTGCCAGCAGCCAAGGGCCAGGGGGCTACAATGAGCAGTTCTTC.

The chain combines TRBV18 with TRBJ2-1; tentative D call: TRBD1 (6 bases). The CDR3 has 14 amino acids. V shed 6 bases and J shed 8 bases, with 17 bases lying between them. Germline V CDR1 and CDR2: KGHSH, LQKENI. The CDR3, as DNA: TGTGCCAGCTCCCAATCGAGCCACAGGGATGAGCAGTTCTTC. It is translated as CASSQSSHRDEQFF. Full variable domain (missing parts from reference TRBV18 and TRBJ2-1): NAGVMQNPRHLVRRRGQEARLRCSPMKGHSHVYWYRQLPEEGLKFMVYLQKENIIDESGMPKERFSAEFPKEGPSILRIQQVVRGDSAAYFCASSQSSHRDEQFFGPGTRLTVL.

This clone was seen a single time. This chain links TRBV11-3 with TRBJ1-1; D might be TRBD1 (5 bases). This CDR3 is 16 amino acids long. Deletions cut 3 bases from V and 1 base from J, with 15 bases between. Per germline, CDR1 SGHNT and CDR2 YENEEA. This CDR3 is CASSLGSAGRNTEAFF. The CDR3 nucleotides are TGTGCCAGCAGCTTGGGATCGGCAGGGCGGAACACTGAAGCTTTCTTT.

The chain uses TRBV11-3 and TRBJ2-1; D ambiguous. CDR1 and CDR2 (germline): SGHNT, YENEEA. The CDR3 has 15 residues. Trimming stripped 1 base from V and 0 bases from J, with 7 bases between. CDR3 amino acids: CASSLGASSYNEQFF. The CDR3 DNA sequence: TGTGCCAGCAGCTTAGGGGCAAGCTCCTACAATGAGCAGTTCTTC.

The V call is TRBV7-9, the J call TRBJ1-2; weak D call: TRBD1 (6 bases). The germline CDR1 and CDR2 sequences are SEHNR and FQNEAQ (reference sequence). V was cut by 6 bases and J by 2 bases, with 10 bases left in between. The CDR3 loop spans 13 amino acids. The CDR3 protein is CASSLGQNYGYTF. The DNA of the CDR3 is TGTGCCAGCAGTCTTGGACAGAACTATGGCTACACCTTC.

The J gene is TRBJ2-5, the V gene TRBV27; D perhaps matches TRBD2 (6 bases). Germline CDR1 reads MNHEY; CDR2 reads SMNVEV (reference sequence). The CDR3 covers 17 residues. Trimming stripped 4 bases from V and 4 bases from J, with 22 bases between. CDR3 region: CASSCPRQIQEGETQYF. Written as DNA, the CDR3 is TGTGCCAGCAGTTGCCCAAGACAGATACAGGAGGGAGAGACCCAGTACTTC.

J is TRBJ1-1 and V is TRBV10-3; perhaps TRBD1 as D (5 bases). The CDR3 consists of 13 residues. CDR1 is ENHRY and CDR2 is SYGVKD in the germline V gene. The V end was cut by 5 bases, the J end by 0 bases, with 7 bases between. The CDR3 loop reads CAISPTVNTEAFF. In nucleotides, the CDR3 is TGTGCCATCAGTCCGACAGTGAACACTGAAGCTTTCTTT.

The chain couples TRBV6-5 to TRBJ2-4; 8 nucleotides line up with TRBD2. Germline CDR1 is MNHEY and CDR2 is SVGAGI. V was clipped by 8 bases and J by 5 bases; unmatched bases: 8. CDR3 size: 14 residues. The CDR3 loop reads CASGVAGSQNIQYF. The CDR3 nucleotides are TGTGCCAGCGGAGTAGCGGGAAGCCAAAACATTCAGTACTTC.

The gene calls are TRBV19 and TRBJ1-2; maybe TRBD1 (6 bases). The V and J ends lost 5 bases and 6 bases respectively, with 13 bases between them. Germline CDR1 reads LNHDA; CDR2 reads SQIVND (reference sequence). The CDR3 loop spans 13 amino acids. Here the CDR3 reads CASSPTGQNGYTF. DNA for the CDR3: TGTGCCAGTAGTCCCACCGGACAGAATGGCTACACCTTC.

This chain connects TRBV4-1 to TRBJ2-3; D not resolved. Germline CDR1 is MGHRA and CDR2 is YSYEKL. The CDR3 contains 14 residues. Trimming stripped 1 base from V and 2 bases from J, with 7 bases between. CDR3 region: CASSQVLYTDTQYF. CDR3 in DNA: TGCGCCAGCAGCCAAGTTCTATACACAGATACGCAGTATTTT.

This chain links TRBV6-1 with TRBJ1-5; 7 nucleotides align to TRBD1. CDR1 and CDR2 from the germline V gene are MNHNS and SASEGT. The V segment lost 3 bases and the J segment 0 bases; nucleotides outside the gene matches: 8. This CDR3 is 17 amino acids long. Here the CDR3 reads CASSERQGQYSNQPQHF. CDR3 coding DNA: TGTGCCAGCAGTGAGAGACAGGGACAATATAGCAATCAGCCCCAGCATTTT.

The V and J genes are TRBV15 and TRBJ2-7; 7 positions agree with TRBD2. Unmatched junction bases numbered 7, after V lost 4 bases and J lost 1 base. CDR3 size: 15 residues. Germline V gives CDR1 LNHNV, CDR2 YYDKDF (reference sequence). The CDR3 sequence is CATSIGGSGSYEQYF. CDR3 nucleotide sequence: TGTGCCACCAGCATCGGGGGGTCCGGTTCCTACGAGCAGTACTTC. Drawing the rest from reference TRBV15 and TRBJ2-7, the complete variable domain is DAMVIQNPRYQVTQFGKPVTLSCSQTLNHNVMYWYQQKSSQAPKLLFHYYDKDFNNEADTPDNFQSRRPNTSFCFLDIRSPGLGDTAMYLCATSIGGSGSYEQYFGPGTRLTVT.

The rearrangement uses TRBV5-5 and TRBJ2-7; tentatively, D is TRBD1 (5 bases). This CDR3 spans 14 amino acids. The V end was cut by 2 bases, the J end by 4 bases, with 13 bases between. Germline CDR1 and CDR2: SGHKS and YYEKEE (reference sequence). The CDR3 reads CASSFRQGPYEQYF. In DNA, the CDR3 is TGTGCCAGCAGCTTTCGGCAGGGTCCGTACGAGCAGTACTTC.

The rearrangement joins TRBV4-2 to TRBJ1-1; possibly TRBD1 for D (5 bases). V was clipped by 1 base and J by 12 bases, with 15 bases between them. Germline CDR1 LGHNA, CDR2 YNFKEQ. The CDR3 loop spans 13 amino acids. CDR3 residues: CASSQGGRVVTFF. The CDR3 DNA is TGTGCCAGCAGCCAAGGAGGCAGGGTGGTAACTTTCTTT.

The chain links TRBV14 to TRBJ2-2, with 9 bases that match TRBD1. V gave up 4 bases and J gave up 7 bases; unmatched junction bases: 7. CDR1 and CDR2 (germline): SGHDN, FVKESK. The CDR3 totals 15 residues. The CDR3 loop is CASSLFRQGVGELFF. CDR3 in DNA: TGTGCCAGCAGCCTATTCAGACAGGGGGTCGGGGAGCTGTTTTTT.

CDR3 DNA sequence: TGTGCCAGCGCAGGGCGGCAGAACACTGAAGCTTTCTTT. Amino acids: CASAGRQNTEAFF. The rearrangement uses TRBV6-6 and TRBJ1-1; possibly TRBD1 for D (5 bases). CDR1 and CDR2 (germline): MNHNY, SVGAGI (reference sequence). The CDR3 spans 13 residues. Deletions cut 8 bases from V and 1 base from J, with 11 bases between.

The J gene is TRBJ1-1, the V gene TRBV7-9, with D perhaps matching TRBD1 (5 bases). The CDR3 totals 13 residues. The germline V and J ends were trimmed by 8 bases and 0 bases, with 10 bases remaining between them. CDR1 SEHNR and CDR2 FQNEAQ come from the germline V gene (reference sequence). The CDR3 protein is CASHIGVNTEAFF. The DNA for the CDR3 is TGTGCCAGCCACATAGGGGTGAACACTGAAGCTTTCTTT.

J is TRBJ1-3 and V is TRBV2, with 8 bases identical to TRBD1. In germline, CDR1 is SNHLY, CDR2 FYNNEI. This CDR3 is built from 13 residues. The ends lost 7 bases at V and 6 bases at J; junction bases unmatched: 5. The CDR3 sequence is CASMWTGQNTIYF. The CDR3 DNA is TGTGCCAGCATGTGGACAGGGCAAAACACCATATATTTT.

This chain uses TRBV11-3 with TRBJ2-3, with D possibly matching TRBD1 (7 bases). The CDR3 length is 16 residues. V gave up 5 bases and J gave up 1 base, with 16 bases separating them. Germline assignment: CDR1 SGHNT and CDR2 YENEEA. CDR3 residues: CASSIRQGGGTDTQYF. CDR3 sequence (DNA): TGTGCCAGCAGCATCCGACAGGGCGGGGGCACAGATACGCAGTATTTT.